This T cell receptor (beta chain) was identified in a study of human T cells and chemical hapten exposure. Study summary: Predominantly women, the patients had alopecia areata, totalis or universalis.

Time point noted: patch test 1, 2 weeks after DPC sensitization. Documented treatment: therapeutic diphenylcyclopropenone sensitization with weekly scalp DPC. Those who donated were patients with alopecia, 18 to 70 years of age, and suitable for DPC. This clonotype was recorded at least ten times. Germline CDR1 reads SGHTA; CDR2 reads FQGTGA. This CDR3 is built from 15 residues. The V gene end was trimmed by 1 base and the J gene end by 7 bases; junction bases not matched to a gene: 5. In the library, unique molecular identifiers were attached to individual cDNA molecules. In the original workflow: Sequenced samples showed a median of 95,638 TCRs each, with counts running from approximately 21,000 to 630,000. TCRdb recomputed calls from the RACE reads with MiXCR, one row per CDR3 protein. The V and J calls were not made by the authors but by TCRdb's processing. The table includes fewer than 400,000 distinct CDR3 sequences, under 9% detected once.

This receptor was obtained from a woman between 18 and 29 years old with alopecia areata. Some clones in this sample may be carry-over from other donors' samples. J is TRBJ2-2 and V is TRBV7-3, with TRBD1 matching over 8 bases. The input for sequencing was whole blood, taken in connection with sensitization to the hapten diphenylcyclopropenone (DPC). The CDR3 reads CASSLSQGASGELFF. As DNA, the CDR3 is TGTGCCAGCAGCTTAAGCCAGGGGGCTAGCGGGGAGCTGTTTTTT.